The clone carrying this T cell receptor (beta chain) was counted at least ten times. Time point described: newly diagnosed GD, antithyroid drugs for less than 3 months. Preparation of the TCR library used RNA extracted from PBMCs. These data originate in a study of regulatory T cells in long-lasting Graves disease. Library construction for TCR beta used iRepertoire HTBI primers and Arm-PCR of CDR3 regions. TCRdb re-derived calls from the multiplex PCR reads in MiXCR, one entry per CDR3 protein. The table lists approximately 400,000 distinct CDR3 sequences, under 15% of them singletons. The data were also submitted as part of a second study, on T cells in Graves' hyperthyroidism and ophthalmopathy.

This TCR was sampled from a woman aged 30 to 39 with Graves disease. The sequencing here drew on peripheral blood mononuclear cells (PBMCs), taken at new diagnosis, from a patient treated with antithyroid drugs.

This CDR3 reads CASSPRTSEQFF. In DNA, the CDR3 is TGTGCCAGCTCCCCGAGGACTAGCGAGCAGTTCTTC. The rearrangement links TRBV18 to TRBJ2-1; 8 nucleotides match TRBD2. This CDR3 contains 12 residues. Trimming took 6 bases from V and 10 from J; bases not matched to a gene: 5. Looked up from germline, CDR1 is KGHSH and CDR2 is LQKENI.